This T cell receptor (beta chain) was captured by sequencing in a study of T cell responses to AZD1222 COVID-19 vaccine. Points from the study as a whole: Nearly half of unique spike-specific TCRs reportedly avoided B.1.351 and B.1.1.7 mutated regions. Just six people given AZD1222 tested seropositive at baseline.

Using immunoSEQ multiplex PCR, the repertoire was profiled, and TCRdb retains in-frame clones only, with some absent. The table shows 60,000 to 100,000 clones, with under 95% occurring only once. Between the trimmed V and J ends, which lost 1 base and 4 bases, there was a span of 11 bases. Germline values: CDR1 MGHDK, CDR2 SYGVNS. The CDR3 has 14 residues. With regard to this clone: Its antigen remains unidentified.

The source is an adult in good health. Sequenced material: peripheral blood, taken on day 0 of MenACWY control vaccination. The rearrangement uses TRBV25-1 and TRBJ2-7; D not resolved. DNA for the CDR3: TGTGCCAGCAGTGAATCCGGCTTTAAGTACGAGCAGTACTTC. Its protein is CASSESGFKYEQYF.